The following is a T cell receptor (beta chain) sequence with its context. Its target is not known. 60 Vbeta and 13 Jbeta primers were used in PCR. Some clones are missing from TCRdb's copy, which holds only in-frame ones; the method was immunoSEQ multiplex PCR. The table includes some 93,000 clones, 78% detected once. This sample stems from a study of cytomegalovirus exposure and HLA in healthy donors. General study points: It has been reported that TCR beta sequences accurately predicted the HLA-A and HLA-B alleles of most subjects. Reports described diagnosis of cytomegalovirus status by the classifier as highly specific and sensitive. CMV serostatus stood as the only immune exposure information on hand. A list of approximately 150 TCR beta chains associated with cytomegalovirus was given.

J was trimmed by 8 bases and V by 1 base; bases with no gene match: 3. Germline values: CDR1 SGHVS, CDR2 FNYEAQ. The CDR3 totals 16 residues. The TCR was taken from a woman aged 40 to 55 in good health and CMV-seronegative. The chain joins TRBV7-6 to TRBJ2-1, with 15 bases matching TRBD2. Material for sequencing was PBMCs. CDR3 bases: TGTGCCAGCAGCTTAGGGACTAGCGGGAGGGCCCATGAGCAGTTCTTC. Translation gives CASSLGTSGRAHEQFF.